The 28 T cell receptor beta chains below all came from one sample that was sequenced in a study of blood T cell repertoires in COVID-19. TCRdb's table, derived via immunoSEQ multiplex PCR, lists solely in-frame clones and lacks some. This table has roughly 280,000 clones, over 80% appearing once. The sequencing sample was made of peripheral blood. The receptor source for this set is a man aged 60 to 75 who had recovered from COVID-19.

This rearrangement joins TRBV5-1 to TRBJ2-3; TRBD2 matches at 14 bases. V lost 3 bases to trimming and J lost 7 bases; unmatched junction nucleotides: 10. The CDR3 totals 17 residues. The germline gives CDR1 SGHRS, CDR2 YFSETQ. DNA of the CDR3: TGCGCCAGCAGCTCTTCGACTAGCGGGAGGGTAACCCATACGCAGTATTTT. Protein sequence: CASSSSTSGRVTHTQYF.

V gene TRBV6-6 combines with J gene TRBJ1-2; 10 nucleotides agree with TRBD1. The junction had 4 bases not matched to a gene; V was cut back by 2 bases and J by 4 bases. CDR1 MNHNY and CDR2 SVGAGI come from the germline V gene (reference sequence). This CDR3 is built from 15 residues. The CDR3 protein is CASSYETGGSYGYTF. CDR3 in DNA: TGTGCCAGCAGTTACGAGACAGGGGGCAGCTATGGCTACACCTTC.

This clone has more than one count but fewer than ten. V usage is TRBV11-3 and J usage is TRBJ2-7, with a tentative D call TRBD2 (6 bases). The CDR3 is 16 amino acids. Per germline, CDR1 SGHNT and CDR2 YENEEA. V shed 0 bases and J shed 5 bases, with 17 bases lying between them. CDR3 sequence reads: CASSLELSGWRDEQYF. The CDR3 DNA is TGTGCCAGCAGCTTAGAGTTGTCAGGGTGGAGGGACGAGCAGTACTTC.

The chain couples TRBV12-3 or TRBV12-4 to TRBJ1-1; D is ambiguous. The V gene lost 3 bases and the J gene lost 7 bases, with 12 bases spanning the gap. The CDR3 runs 13 residues. The CDR3 nucleotides are TGTGCCAGCAGTTTGTGGGTCGGCGGTGAAGCTTTCTTT. Amino acids: CASSLWVGGEAFF.

This clone was picked up one time. The rearrangement joins TRBV27 to TRBJ1-6; a possible D gene is TRBD1 (6 bases). The V end was cut by 3 bases, the J end by 5 bases, with 8 bases between. CDR1 and CDR2 (germline): MNHEY, SMNVEV (reference sequence). This CDR3 is built from 14 residues. The CDR3 loop is CASSFPGDNSPLHF. The CDR3 DNA is TGTGCCAGCAGTTTTCCAGGGGATAATTCACCCCTCCACTTT.

V and J are TRBV6-4 and TRBJ1-6, with 7 bases that match TRBD1. With V trimmed by 4 bases and J by 6 bases, 6 bases remained unmatched. Germline assignment: CDR1 MRHNA and CDR2 SNTAGT. This CDR3 comprises 15 residues. The DNA of the CDR3 is TGTGCCAGCAGTGCCCGACAGGGATTTAATTCACCCCTCCACTTT. Amino acid sequence: CASSARQGFNSPLHF.

This clone has just a few counts. The chain links TRBV6-2 or TRBV6-3 to TRBJ2-3, with TRBD1 identical over 11 bases. This CDR3 is 14 amino acids long. Germline lookup yields CDR1 MNHEY and CDR2 SVGEGT. The V and J ends lost 5 bases and 2 bases, in that order; junction bases with no gene match: 0. The chain's CDR3 is CASSGQGATDTQYF. The CDR3 region has the DNA TGTGCCAGCAGTGGACAGGGGGCCACAGATACGCAGTATTTT.

This clone was observed a single time. The V gene is TRBV28, the J gene TRBJ2-5; 7 nucleotides agree with TRBD2. The V gene's germline CDR1 is MDHEN and CDR2 SYDVKM. J lost 0 bases, V lost 7 bases, and 8 bases had no gene match. The CDR3 runs to 15 residues. This chain's CDR3 is CASTPSGEYQETQYF. As DNA, the CDR3 is TGTGCCAGCACCCCCAGCGGGGAGTACCAAGAGACCCAGTACTTC.

The J gene is TRBJ2-2, the V gene TRBV7-6, with TRBD2 matching 9 bases. The CDR3 loop spans 19 amino acids. The V segment lost 1 base and the J segment 5 bases; nucleotides outside the gene matches: 14. CDR1 and CDR2 from the germline V gene are SGHVS and FNYEAQ. CDR3 sequence reads: CASSLVRASGTKGTGELFF. CDR3 bases: TGTGCCAGCAGCTTAGTTCGTGCTAGCGGGACGAAGGGGACCGGGGAGCTGTTTTTT. Full variable domain (missing parts from reference TRBV7-6 and TRBJ2-2): GAGVSQSPRYKVTKRGQDVALRCDPISGHVSLYWYRQALGQGPEFLTYFNYEAQQDKSGLPNDRFSAERPEGSISTLTIQRTEQRDSAMYRCASSLVRASGTKGTGELFFGEGSRLTVL.

The V and J genes are TRBV29-1 and TRBJ1-2, with 9 bases aligning to TRBD1. The CDR3 extends over 13 amino acids. The V and J ends lost 7 bases and 4 bases, in that order; junction bases with no gene match: 7. Germline V gene data show CDR1 as SQVTM and CDR2 as ANQGSEA. The CDR3 DNA is TGCAGCGCCCGGACAGGGGCGGCCTATGGCTACACCTTC. This encodes CSARTGAAYGYTF.

The chain has TRBV30 and TRBJ2-6; D remains ambiguous. The CDR3 contains 16 residues. CDR1 is GTSNPN and CDR2 is SVGIG in the germline V gene (reference sequence). Trimming shortened V by 4 bases and J by 0 bases, and 13 bases separated the two germline ends. CDR3 loop: CAWTHPQSSGANVLTF. The DNA for the CDR3 is TGTGCCTGGACCCATCCACAGAGCTCTGGGGCCAACGTCCTGACTTTC.

This clone was found once. DNA for the CDR3: TGCGCCAGCAGTGGAGGGTGGGGTGAAAAACTGTTTTTT. Translated, it gives CASSGGWGEKLFF. This chain joins TRBV5-1 and TRBJ1-4; D is unresolved. The CDR3 contains 13 residues. Germline CDR1 SGHRS, CDR2 YFSETQ. With 5 bases removed from V and 7 bases from J, the gap between germline ends came to 12 bases.

The chain couples TRBV24-1 to TRBJ1-5; 7 bases map to TRBD1. The V segment lost 5 bases and the J segment 3 bases; nucleotides outside the gene matches: 18. This CDR3 spans 19 amino acids. CDR1 and CDR2 (germline): KGHDR, SFDVKD. The CDR3 DNA follows: TGTGCCACCAGTGCTAGCCCGGGGCGCCAACAGGGGTCCAATCAGCCCCAGCATTTT. Its translation is CATSASPGRQQGSNQPQHF.

This chain links TRBV2 with TRBJ2-7; perhaps TRBD2 as D (5 bases). The V gene's germline CDR1 is SNHLY and CDR2 FYNNEI. This CDR3 comprises 14 residues. Deletions cut 4 bases from V and 3 bases from J, with 13 bases between. The CDR3 is CASSVSGFLYEQYF. The CDR3 nucleotides are TGTGCCAGCAGTGTTTCGGGATTCCTCTACGAGCAGTACTTC.

The V and J genes are TRBV7-8 and TRBJ2-7; D gene unclear. The V and J ends lost 2 bases and 0 bases respectively, with 17 bases between them. The CDR3 loop spans 17 amino acids. In germline, CDR1 is SGHVS, CDR2 FQNEAQ. This CDR3 is CASSLNTAGWVSYEQYF. For the CDR3, the DNA is TGTGCCAGCAGCTTAAACACTGCAGGTTGGGTCTCCTACGAGCAGTACTTC. Together with reference TRBV7-8 and TRBJ2-7, the CDR3 gives the full variable domain: GAGVSQSPRYKVAKRGQDVALRCDPISGHVSLFWYQQALGQGPEFLTYFQNEAQLDKSGLPSDRFFAERPEGSVSTLKIQRTQQEDSAVYLCASSLNTAGWVSYEQYFGPGTRLTVT.

The rearrangement uses TRBV24-1 and TRBJ1-4; 8 nucleotides align to TRBD1. The CDR3 has 16 amino acids. CDR1 is KGHDR, CDR2 SFDVKD, per germline. J gave up 3 bases and V 4 bases, and 6 bases lay outside the gene matches. The CDR3 region is CATSDGGQGSNEKLFF. The CDR3 nucleotides read TGTGCCACCAGTGACGGCGGACAGGGCTCTAATGAAAAACTGTTTTTT.

The rearrangement links TRBV6-5 to TRBJ1-1; a possible D gene is TRBD1 (5 bases). Trimming stripped 2 bases from V and 3 bases from J, with 7 bases between. Germline CDR1 MNHEY, CDR2 SVGAGI. CDR3 size: 13 residues. The CDR3 sequence: CASSYIGDTEAFF. The CDR3 DNA follows: TGTGCCAGCAGTTACATAGGGGACACTGAAGCTTTCTTT.

The V call is TRBV7-8, the J call TRBJ1-1; D call uncertain. This CDR3 comprises 14 residues. From germline, CDR1 is SGHVS and CDR2 FQNEAQ. Deletions cut 6 bases from V and 1 base from J, with 12 bases between. The CDR3 reads CASSREFSNTEAFF. CDR3 nucleotides: TGTGCCAGCAGTCGCGAGTTTTCGAACACTGAAGCTTTCTTT.

This clone has just a few counts. This chain connects TRBV5-6 to TRBJ1-2; no firm D call. Between the trimmed V and J ends, which lost 2 bases and 12 bases, there was a span of 14 bases. Germline lookup yields CDR1 SGHDT and CDR2 YYEEEE. This CDR3 has 12 amino acids. The DNA of the CDR3 is TGTGCCAGCAGCTTTTCCCGAGGCCCTAACACCTTC. It encodes CASSFSRGPNTF.

This chain uses TRBV2 with TRBJ2-2; tentatively, D is TRBD1 (6 bases). This CDR3 comprises 13 residues. The germline V gene encodes CDR1 SNHLY and CDR2 FYNNEI. Trimming removed 6 bases from V and 5 bases from J, with 10 bases in between. Here the CDR3 reads CASRQGRTGELFF. The CDR3 DNA reads TGTGCCAGCAGACAGGGTAGGACCGGGGAGCTGTTTTTT.

This sequence joins TRBV7-3 and TRBJ2-2; D call uncertain. The V gene's germline CDR1 is SGHTA and CDR2 FQGTGA. This CDR3 has 14 amino acids. The V and J ends lost 4 bases and 4 bases respectively, with 10 bases between them. The CDR3 DNA sequence: TGTGCCAGCAGCTCCGAGGTTTCCACCGGGGAGCTGTTTTTT. This translates into CASSSEVSTGELFF.

The chain joins TRBV5-1 to TRBJ1-3; TRBD1 aligns across 7 bases. The CDR3 loop spans 14 amino acids. From germline, CDR1 is SGHRS and CDR2 YFSETQ. V gave up 2 bases and J gave up 8 bases; unmatched junction bases: 7. The CDR3 DNA is TGCGCCAGCAGCTTCGACAGGGTTAGCGACACCATATATTTT. This sequence encodes CASSFDRVSDTIYF.

The gene calls are TRBV24-1 and TRBJ2-2; 12 bases map to TRBD1. Trimming took 4 bases from V and 6 from J; bases not matched to a gene: 8. The CDR3 covers 17 residues. Germline V CDR1 and CDR2: KGHDR, SFDVKD. CDR3 sequence (DNA): TGTGCCACCAGTGACACCCGGGACAGGGGGCGCCCCGGGGAGCTGTTTTTT. Its translation: CATSDTRDRGRPGELFF.

This sequence joins TRBV24-1 and TRBJ1-2; 8 positions match TRBD1. Per the germline V gene, CDR1 is KGHDR and CDR2 is SFDVKD. The V and J ends lost 3 bases and 7 bases, in that order; junction bases with no gene match: 9. This CDR3 has 15 amino acids. The CDR3, as DNA: TGTGCCACCAGTGATGGAAGGACAGGGAAGGGTGGCTACACCTTC. Its protein product is CATSDGRTGKGGYTF.

This clone has only one observation. The J gene is TRBJ1-3, the V gene TRBV28; D gene uncertain. This CDR3 has 16 residues. In germline, CDR1 is MDHEN, CDR2 SYDVKM. The V gene lost 6 bases and the J gene lost 0 bases, with 15 bases spanning the gap. CDR3 nucleotide sequence: TGTGCCAGCAGCCCTCGGGAGTTCCGCTCTGGAAACACCATATATTTT. It specifies CASSPREFRSGNTIYF. Based on the CDR3 plus reference TRBV28 and TRBJ1-3, the full variable domain is DVKVTQSSRYLVKRTGEKVFLECVQDMDHENMFWYRQDPGLGLRLIYFSYDVKMKEKGDIPEGYSVSREKKERFSLILESASTNQTSMYLCASSPREFRSGNTIYFGEGSWLTVV.

V usage is TRBV7-7 and J usage is TRBJ2-5; D call uncertain. Germline V CDR1 and CDR2: SSHAT, FNYEAQ (reference sequence). This CDR3 spans 13 amino acids. The V gene lost 2 bases and the J gene lost 0 bases, with 4 bases spanning the gap. The CDR3 DNA is TGTGCCAGCAGCTTATCGTACCAAGAGACCCAGTACTTC. Protein product: CASSLSYQETQYF.

The chain recombines TRBV10-2 with TRBJ2-1, with 7 bases fitting TRBD2. CDR1 and CDR2 (germline): WSHSY, SAAADI. V was clipped by 5 bases and J by 10 bases; unmatched bases: 8. The CDR3 loop spans 13 amino acids. This CDR3 is CASSPSGYGEQFF. The DNA for the CDR3 is TGCGCCAGCAGTCCTAGCGGTTACGGGGAGCAGTTCTTC.

This chain joins TRBV5-1 and TRBJ1-2, with a weak D call TRBD1 (5 bases). Trimming cost V 0 bases and J 4 bases, with 13 bases left between them. Germline V gene lookup returns CDR1 SGHRS and CDR2 YFSETQ. The CDR3 length is 15 residues. The CDR3 DNA reads TGCGCCAGCAGCTTGGATGGGGCGCAAGTCTATGGCTACACCTTC. Protein sequence: CASSLDGAQVYGYTF.